Listed below are T cell receptor beta chains from one sample, sequenced in a study of identical twins. TCRdb re-derived calls from the 5' RACE reads in MiXCR, one entry per CDR3 protein. The profile shows about 330,000 distinct CDR3 sequences, about 12% of them singletons. This sample also belongs to another study, concerning yellow fever vaccine responses in identical twins.

Sequenced: CD8+ T cells sorted from blood. These receptors all come from a woman in her late teens or twenties in good health. The CDR3 runs from the conserved cysteine through the conserved F or W. A D gene is named only where the DNA matches it firmly. Size values are once, few and many counts, or a class for expanded clones, and some rows have none.

TRBJ2-2,NA,TRBV24-1,few,TGTGCCACCAGTGATTTGCATGGTAGTAGCGGTTACACCGGGGAGCTGTTTTTT,CATSDLHGSSGYTGELFF
TRBJ2-1,TRBD1,TRBV24-1,many,TGTGCCACCAGTGACCGGACAGGGGAAGTCAATGAGCAGTTCTTC,CATSDRTGEVNEQFF
TRBJ2-2,NA,TRBV28,few,TGTGCCAGCAGACCCTCGTCGGGCGGGGCAGGGACCACCCCCGGGGAGCTGTTTTTT,CASRPSSGGAGTTPGELFF
TRBJ2-7,NA,TRBV3-1,many,TGTGCCAGCAGCCAAGATTCAAGCTCCTACGAGCAGTACTTC,CASSQDSSSYEQYF
TRBJ2-7,NA,TRBV29-1,few,TGCAGCGTAGGGACACAGACTACCTACGAGCAGTACTTC,CSVGTQTTYEQYF
TRBJ2-3,NA,TRBV10-1,few,TGCGCCAGCAGGGGACTTCGACAAGATAGCACAGATACGCAGTATTTT,CASRGLRQDSTDTQYF
TRBJ2-3,NA,TRBV6-5,few,TGTGCCAGCAGTTTGGACAAGGAGAACACAGATACGCAGTATTTT,CASSLDKENTDTQYF
TRBJ2-4,TRBD2,TRBV5-1,NA,TGCGCCAGCAGCTTGGGCACAACTAGCGGGCCTAAAAACATTCAGTACTTC,CASSLGTTSGPKNIQYF
TRBJ2-7,NA,TRBV27,few,TGTGCCAGCAGCCCCAGCTCGAGCTCCTACGAGCAGTACTTC,CASSPSSSSYEQYF
TRBJ2-1,TRBD2,TRBV7-9,few,TGTGCCAGCAGCTCCGGACTAGGCGGCAATGAGCAGTTCTTC,CASSSGLGGNEQFF
TRBJ2-1,TRBD2,TRBV3-1,NA,TGTGCCAGCAGCCCACTAGCGGGAGGCACTAATGAGCAGTTCTTC,CASSPLAGGTNEQFF
TRBJ1-5,NA,TRBV12-3/TRBV12-4,few,TGTGCCAGCAGTTGGACCAATCAGCCCCAGCATTTT,CASSWTNQPQHF
TRBJ2-1,NA,TRBV10-3,NA,TGTGCCATCACTGAACGGGGAGTTAGCTCCTACAATGAGCAGTTCTTC,CAITERGVSSYNEQFF
TRBJ2-3,NA,TRBV12-3/TRBV12-4,many,TGTGCCAGCAGTTTCTTGACAGGTACTAGCACAGATACGCAGTATTTT,CASSFLTGTSTDTQYF
TRBJ2-7,NA,TRBV15,few,TGTGCCACCAGCAGAGATATCGGACAGTCCTACGAGCAGTACTTC,CATSRDIGQSYEQYF
TRBJ2-5,NA,TRBV27,few,TGTGCCAGCAGTCCGACGGGAGCCGCCGGATCGGAGACCCAGTACTTC,CASSPTGAAGSETQYF
TRBJ1-4,NA,TRBV10-3,NA,NA,CAISETQMKNCFF
TRBJ2-3,NA,TRBV12-3/TRBV12-4,NA,TGTGCCAGCAGTTTAACGGGGGGCCTCACAGATACGCAGTATTTT,CASSLTGGLTDTQYF
TRBJ1-1,NA,TRBV5-4,NA,TGTGCCAGCAGCTTGGGACCCCCGACCCCAATGAACACTGAAGCTTTCTTT,CASSLGPPTPMNTEAFF
TRBJ1-5,NA,TRBV12-3/TRBV12-4,few,TGTGCCAGCAGGCCCGCGGTTAGTGGGAGCAATCAGCCCCAGCATTTT,CASRPAVSGSNQPQHF
TRBJ1-4,TRBD1,TRBV18,NA,TGTGCCAGCTCACCAAGGGACAGGGTCGATGAAAAACTGTTTTTT,CASSPRDRVDEKLFF
TRBJ2-7,TRBD2,TRBV9,NA,TGTGCCAGCAGCGTAGGGCCCGCGGGAGGAACCTACGAGCAGTACTTC,CASSVGPAGGTYEQYF
TRBJ2-1,NA,TRBV27,NA,TGTGCCAGCAGTTTATCGGTAGCCGGCAATGAGCAGTTCTTC,CASSLSVAGNEQFF
TRBJ2-2,NA,TRBV12-3/TRBV12-4,many,TGTGCCAGCAGCCCAAAGACAGCGAACACCGGGGAGCTGTTTTTT,CASSPKTANTGELFF
TRBJ2-1,NA,TRBV7-3,few,TGTGCCAGCAGCTCTGATGGGCGTGAGCAGTTCTTC,CASSSDGREQFF
TRBJ2-2,NA,TRBV20-1,few,TGCAGTGCTAGAGATTTGAAGGGTGCCACCGGGGAGCTGTTTTTT,CSARDLKGATGELFF
TRBJ2-7,NA,TRBV13,NA,TGTGCCAGCGGTCTAGGCACCTACGAGCAGTACTTC,CASGLGTYEQYF